The subject of this entry is one T cell receptor beta chain. Per germline, CDR1 LGHDT and CDR2 YNNKEL (reference sequence). The ends were cut back, 0 bases at V and 2 bases at J, with 15 bases in the middle. The CDR3 extends over 17 amino acids. Per the original methods: Amplification of reference gene primers provided the estimated nucleated cell counts. Sequencing used immunoSEQ multiplex PCR; TCRdb keeps in-frame clones, though not all of them. The V and J calls and the clone size are those of that table, but D and trimming were determined from the DNA. This table has more than 95,000 clones, almost 80% appearing once. The data stem from a study of blood T cell repertoires in COVID-19. Study in general: Sites in the United States, Italy and Spain provided acute and convalescent COVID-19 samples. The analysed material was cDNA or gDNA that came from T cells, B-cell-depleted T cells, or PBMCs.

J is TRBJ2-3 and V is TRBV3-1 (or the pseudogene TRBV3-2), with D possibly matching TRBD2 (6 bases). Sequencing was carried out using peripheral blood. The sequence was obtained from a human donor in a cohort sampled during active COVID-19. CDR3 sequence reads: CASSQDWGLPPTDTQYF. The CDR3 nucleotides read TGTGCCAGCAGCCAAGATTGGGGACTTCCCCCCACAGATACGCAGTATTTT.